This T cell receptor (beta chain) was observed in a study of blood T cell repertoires in COVID-19. Study-wide context: The United States, Italy and Spain were the sources of the acute and convalescent COVID-19 samples. T cells, B-cell-depleted T cells, or PBMCs supplied cDNA or gDNA.

Authors' processing steps: Estimation of nucleated cell counts was performed using reference gene primer amplification. Assay: immunoSEQ multiplex PCR; the TCRdb copy retains only in-frame clones and omits some. The D gene and trimming were derived from the DNA, and the V and J assignments and clone size from that table. The sample lists 45,000 to 55,000 clones, around 84% seen once, with 1.5% to 2% in the top ten. Germline V lookup: CDR1 LNHDA, CDR2 SQIVND (reference sequence). The CDR3 runs 12 residues. V lost 6 bases, J lost 5 bases, and 7 bases lay in between. This receptor was obtained from a man aged 50 to 59 with acute or convalescent COVID-19. The chain combines TRBV19 with TRBJ2-2; D call uncertain. Sequences were obtained from peripheral blood. As DNA, the CDR3 is TGTGCCAGTAGGAGGTATACCGGGGAGCTGTTTTTT. It translates to CASRRYTGELFF.